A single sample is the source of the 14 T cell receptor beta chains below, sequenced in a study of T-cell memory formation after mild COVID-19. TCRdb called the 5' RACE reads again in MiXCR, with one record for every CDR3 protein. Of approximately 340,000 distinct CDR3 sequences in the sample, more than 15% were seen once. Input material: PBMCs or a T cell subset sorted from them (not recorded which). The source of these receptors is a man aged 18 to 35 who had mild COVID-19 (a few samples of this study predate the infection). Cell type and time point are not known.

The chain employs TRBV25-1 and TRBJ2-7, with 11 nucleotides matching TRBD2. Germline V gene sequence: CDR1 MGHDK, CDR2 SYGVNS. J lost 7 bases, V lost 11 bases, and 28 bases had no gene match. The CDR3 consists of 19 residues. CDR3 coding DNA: TGTGCCCCTATAGACCCACTAGCGGGGGACCCGGGATACCTAGTAGAGCAGTACGTC. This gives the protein CAPIDPLAGDPGYLVEQYV.

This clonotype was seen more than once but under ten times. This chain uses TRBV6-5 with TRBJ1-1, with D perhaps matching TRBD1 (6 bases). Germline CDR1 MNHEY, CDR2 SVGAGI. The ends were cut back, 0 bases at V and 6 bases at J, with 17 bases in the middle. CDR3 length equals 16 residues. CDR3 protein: CASSYSVGGRPAEAFF. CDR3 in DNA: TGTGCCAGCAGTTACTCGGTCGGGGGGCGACCCGCTGAAGCTTTCTTT.

The CDR3 DNA is TGTGCCATCAGTTTAACTAGCGGGGGCAACACCGGGGAGCTGTTTTTT. This codes for CAISLTSGGNTGELFF. This rearrangement joins TRBV10-3 to TRBJ2-2; TRBD2 matches 11 bases. The CDR3 sequence is 16 residues long. Losses at the gene ends were 5 bases for V and 2 bases for J; bases not matched to a gene: 4. Germline loops: CDR1 ENHRY, CDR2 SYGVKD.

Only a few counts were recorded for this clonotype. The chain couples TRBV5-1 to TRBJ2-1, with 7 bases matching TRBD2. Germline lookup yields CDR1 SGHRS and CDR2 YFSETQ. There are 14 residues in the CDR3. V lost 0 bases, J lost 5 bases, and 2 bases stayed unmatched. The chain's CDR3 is CASSLGSGDNEQFF. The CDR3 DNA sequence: TGCGCCAGCAGCTTGGGGAGCGGGGACAATGAGCAGTTCTTC.

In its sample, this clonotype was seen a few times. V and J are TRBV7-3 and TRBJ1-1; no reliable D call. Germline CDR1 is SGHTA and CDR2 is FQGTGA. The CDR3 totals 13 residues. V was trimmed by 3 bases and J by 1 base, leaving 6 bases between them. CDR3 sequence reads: CASSFWGNTEAFF. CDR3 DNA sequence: TGTGCCAGCAGCTTTTGGGGGAACACTGAAGCTTTCTTT.

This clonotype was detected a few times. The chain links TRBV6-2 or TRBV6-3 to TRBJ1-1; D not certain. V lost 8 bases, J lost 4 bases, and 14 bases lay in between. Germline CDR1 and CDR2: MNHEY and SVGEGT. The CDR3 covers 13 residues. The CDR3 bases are TGTGCCAGCCGAACTAACATAGGCACTGAAGCTTTCTTT. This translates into CASRTNIGTEAFF.

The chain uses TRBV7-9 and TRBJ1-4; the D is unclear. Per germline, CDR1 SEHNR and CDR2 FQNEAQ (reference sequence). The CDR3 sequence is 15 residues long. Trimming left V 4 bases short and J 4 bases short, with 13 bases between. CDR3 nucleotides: TGTGCCAGCAGCTCCCGAAGGGATGATAATGAAAAACTGTTTTTT. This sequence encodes CASSSRRDDNEKLFF.

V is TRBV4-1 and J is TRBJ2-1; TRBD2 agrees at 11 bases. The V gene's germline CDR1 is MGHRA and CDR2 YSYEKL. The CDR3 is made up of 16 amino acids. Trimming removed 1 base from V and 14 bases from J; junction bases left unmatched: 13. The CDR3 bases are TGCGCCAGCAGCCAAGCGCCTAGCGGGGGGTTATCTTATAAGTTCTTC. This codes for CASSQAPSGGLSYKFF.

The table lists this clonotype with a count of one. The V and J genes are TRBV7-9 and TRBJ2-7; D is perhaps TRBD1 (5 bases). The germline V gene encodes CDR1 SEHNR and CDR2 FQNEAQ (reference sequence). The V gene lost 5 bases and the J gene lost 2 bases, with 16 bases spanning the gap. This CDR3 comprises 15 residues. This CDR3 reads CASSPLTGPPYEQYV. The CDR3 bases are TGTGCCAGCAGCCCACTTACAGGTCCTCCCTACGAGCAGTACGTC.

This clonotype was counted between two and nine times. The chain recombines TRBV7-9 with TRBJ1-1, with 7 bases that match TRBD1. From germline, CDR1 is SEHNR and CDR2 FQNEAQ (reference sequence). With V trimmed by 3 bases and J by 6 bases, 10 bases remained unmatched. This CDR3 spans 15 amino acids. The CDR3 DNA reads TGTGCCAGCAGCTTTGTGGGACAGTCTAGCCCTGAAGCTTTCTTT. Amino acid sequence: CASSFVGQSSPEAFF.

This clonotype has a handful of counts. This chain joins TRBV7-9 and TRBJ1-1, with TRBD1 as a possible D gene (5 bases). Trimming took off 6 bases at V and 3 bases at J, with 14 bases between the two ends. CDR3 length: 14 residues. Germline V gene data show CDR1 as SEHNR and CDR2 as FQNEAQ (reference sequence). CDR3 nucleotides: TGTGCCAGCAGGTCGGGACCCGGATACACTGAAGCTTTCTTT. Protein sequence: CASRSGPGYTEAFF.

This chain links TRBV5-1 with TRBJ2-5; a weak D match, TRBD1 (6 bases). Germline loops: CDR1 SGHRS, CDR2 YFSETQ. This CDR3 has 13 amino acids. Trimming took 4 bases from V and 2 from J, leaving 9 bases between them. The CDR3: CASSQDSQETQYF. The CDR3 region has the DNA TGCGCCAGCAGCCAGGACAGTCAAGAGACCCAGTACTTC.

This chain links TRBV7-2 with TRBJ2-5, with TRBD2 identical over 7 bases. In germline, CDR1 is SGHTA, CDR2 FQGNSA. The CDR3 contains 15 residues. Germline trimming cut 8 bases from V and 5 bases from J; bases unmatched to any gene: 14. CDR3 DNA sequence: TGTGCCAGCGCCCCTGGGGGGGGAAGCGGGGAGACCCAGTACTTC. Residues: CASAPGGGSGETQYF.

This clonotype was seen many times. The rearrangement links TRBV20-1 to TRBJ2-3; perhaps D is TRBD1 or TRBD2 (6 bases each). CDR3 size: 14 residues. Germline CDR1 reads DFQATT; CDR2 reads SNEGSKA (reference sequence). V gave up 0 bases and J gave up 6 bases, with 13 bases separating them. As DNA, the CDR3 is TGCAGTGCTAGAGATCTAGGGGGGTTGGATACGCAGTATTTT. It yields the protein CSARDLGGLDTQYF.